What follows are 9 T cell receptor beta chains derived from one specimen sequenced in a study of early T cells in non-severe SARS-CoV-2 infection. Via MiXCR, TCRdb re-called the 5' RACE reads, giving one row per CDR3 protein. The sample contains almost 45,000 distinct CDR3 sequences, roughly 6.2% of which appear only once. Sequencing input: whole blood. The source is an adult who was a healthcare worker with PCR-confirmed SARS-CoV-2 infection or an uninfected control (not recorded which).

Many counts were recorded for this clonotype. This rearrangement joins TRBV27 to TRBJ2-2, with TRBD1 matching 7 bases. Germline V gene data show CDR1 as MNHEY and CDR2 as SMNVEV (reference sequence). The CDR3 contains 16 residues. With 7 bases clipped from V and 6 bases from J, the junction kept 14 bases outside the gene matches. The CDR3 reads CASTSFLGQKAGELFF. The CDR3 bases are TGTGCCAGCACCTCATTCTTGGGACAGAAGGCCGGGGAGCTGTTTTTT.

The V gene is TRBV7-9, the J gene TRBJ2-1; the match to TRBD2 covers 8 bases. This CDR3 has 12 residues. After removal of 10 bases from V and 6 bases from J, the junction contained 5 bases not matched to a gene. Looked up from germline, CDR1 is SEHNR and CDR2 is FQNEAQ (reference sequence). The CDR3 reads CAITGGPNEQFF. The CDR3 bases are TGTGCCATCACGGGGGGGCCCAATGAGCAGTTCTTC. Supplemented by reference TRBV7-9 and TRBJ2-1, the full variable domain reads DTGVSQNPRHKITKRGQNVTFRCDPISEHNRLYWYRQTLGQGPEFLTYFQNEAQLEKSRLLSDRFSAERPKGSFSTLEIQRTEQGDSAMYLCAITGGPNEQFFGPGTRLTVL.

This clonotype occurred many times. The chain recombines TRBV29-1 with TRBJ2-2; 7 nucleotides line up with TRBD1. The CDR3 runs 16 residues. The germline V gene encodes CDR1 SQVTM and CDR2 ANQGSEA. V shed 1 base and J 6 bases; nucleotides not matched to a gene: 11. This CDR3 is CSVEAADRVAAGELFF. The CDR3 DNA reads as TGCAGCGTTGAAGCAGCTGACAGGGTCGCAGCCGGGGAGCTGTTTTTT.

Only a few counts were recorded for this clonotype. The chain couples TRBV21-1 to TRBJ1-5; the D call of TRBD1 is as the table states it, not checked on the DNA. TRBV21-1 is a pseudogene locus. This CDR3 has 14 residues. The CDR3 reads CASRDRDPDQPQHF. As DNA, the CDR3 is TGTGCCAGCAGGGACCGGGACCCCGATCAGCCCCAGCATTTT.

This clonotype was picked up many times. The J gene is TRBJ2-1, the V gene TRBV29-1; D is perhaps TRBD1 (5 bases). V was pared by 4 bases and J by 9 bases, with 13 bases between. This CDR3 region has 12 residues. Germline CDR1 reads SQVTM; CDR2 reads ANQGSEA. The CDR3 DNA sequence: TGCAGCGTTGCCAGGGAAAACGTTGAGCAGTTCTTC. It encodes CSVARENVEQFF.

Ten or more counts support this clonotype. The V and J genes are TRBV7-6 and TRBJ2-5; weak D call: TRBD1 (6 bases). From germline, CDR1 is SGHVS and CDR2 FNYEAQ. The CDR3 covers 13 residues. V was pared by 5 bases and J by 2 bases, with 9 bases between. This CDR3 reads CASSTDRQETQYF. CDR3 bases: TGTGCCAGCAGCACGGACAGACAAGAGACCCAGTACTTC.

There are a few counts of this clonotype. A read error may account for a junction end that differs from germline. The chain's CDR3 is CCVPSGYQETQYF. CDR3 nucleotides: TGCTGCGTTCCTAGCGGCTACCAAGAGACCCAGTACTTC. The rearrangement uses TRBV29-1 and TRBJ2-5; 7 bases are shared with TRBD2. The CDR3 contains 13 residues. The V gene's germline CDR1 is SQVTM and CDR2 ANQGSEA.

The V call is TRBV11-2, the J call TRBJ2-5; the match to TRBD2 covers 9 bases. V shed 3 bases and J 3 bases; nucleotides not matched to a gene: 11. The CDR3 loop spans 17 amino acids. The germline gives CDR1 SGHAT, CDR2 FQNNGV. CDR3 loop: CASSFLARVAGEETQYF. The CDR3 DNA sequence: TGTGCCAGCAGCTTCTTGGCCCGGGTAGCGGGGGAAGAGACCCAGTACTTC.

In its sample, this clonotype was seen many times. The chain carries TRBV11-2 and TRBJ2-5; 8 bases line up with TRBD2. This CDR3 has 15 amino acids. The V and J ends lost 6 bases and 3 bases, in that order; junction bases with no gene match: 9. Germline V gene lookup returns CDR1 SGHAT and CDR2 FQNNGV. The CDR3 region has the DNA TGTGCCAGCAGATACCTTCGCGGGGGGAAAGAGACCCAGTACTTC. It codes for CASRYLRGGKETQYF. The complete variable domain, with remaining parts taken from reference TRBV11-2 and TRBJ2-5, reads EAGVAQSPRYKIIEKRQSVAFWCNPISGHATLYWYQQILGQGPKLLIQFQNNGVVDDSQLPKDRFSAERLKGVDSTLKIQPAKLEDSAVYLCASRYLRGGKETQYFGPGTRLLVL.